Listed below are T cell receptor beta chains from one sample, sequenced in a study of cytomegalovirus exposure and HLA in healthy donors. Measured with immunoSEQ multiplex PCR; TCRdb has only the in-frame clones, and not every one. Of under 200,000 clones in the sample, around 79% were seen once. Sequencing used PBMCs. The receptor set was obtained from a woman in her forties in good health and CMV-seropositive. The CDR3 runs from the conserved cysteine through the conserved F or W.

J | V | CDR3
TRBJ2-5 | TRBV7-9 | CASSVSGARETQYF
TRBJ1-1 | TRBV7-9 | CASSLGVGDRTEAFF
TRBJ2-3 | TRBV7-2 | CASSSSGGSTDTQYF
TRBJ2-3 | TRBV9 | CASSVGGFSGGAADTQYF
- | TRBV15 | CATSRPPGLRPYEQYF
TRBJ2-3 | TRBV9 | CASSSSDTQYF
TRBJ1-5 | TRBV7-9 | CASSREASNQPQHF
TRBJ2-1 | TRBV18 | CASSPGQYNEQFF
TRBJ1-1 | TRBV18 | CASSPGLMNTEAFF
TRBJ2-7 | TRBV19 | CASSMGQGVSYEQYF
TRBJ2-7 | TRBV10-1 | CASSDSGGSPYEQYF
TRBJ2-3 | TRBV28 | CASSLAGVTSTDTQYF
TRBJ1-2 | TRBV18 | CASSPRDSAGASQLGGYTF
TRBJ2-7 | TRBV18 | CASSPRTDGTGSYEQYF
- | TRBV5-1 | CASSRDRDEQYF
TRBJ2-5 | TRBV7-6 | CASSPGAAGGYQETQYF
TRBJ2-1 | TRBV18 | CASSPYTSGIDNEQFF
TRBJ1-4 | TRBV30 | CARAGAGEKLFF
TRBJ1-1 | TRBV10-2 | CASSRENTEAFF
TRBJ1-6 | TRBV7-2 | CASRKDRNYNSPLHF
TRBJ2-1 | TRBV5-1 | CASSLAARGFNNEQFF
TRBJ2-1 | TRBV19 | CASSILDTIGNEQFF
TRBJ2-7 | TRBV5-1 | CASSSSRGSYEQYF
TRBJ1-2 | TRBV4-3 | CASSQDTTADYGYTF
TRBJ2-6 | TRBV10-1 | CASSGDRVSGANVLTF
TRBJ2-2 | TRBV6-4 | CAISTNGPANTGELFF
TRBJ1-2 | TRBV6-5 | CASRETGGGGYTF
TRBJ2-1 | TRBV5-1 | CASSLGTSIVNEQFF
TRBJ2-7 | TRBV20-1 | CSARDPSEQYF
TRBJ1-2 | TRBV7-9 | CASSRGQEAGYTF
TRBJ2-1 | TRBV6-5 | CASSYRGSGYNEQFF
TRBJ2-7 | TRBV7-8 | CASTSLGISYEQYF
TRBJ1-3 | TRBV5-6 | CASSLKGGVSGNTIYF
TRBJ2-1 | TRBV4-3 | CASSQAPQGQGAHNEQFF
TRBJ2-1 | TRBV29-1 | CSVSRGGNEQFF
TRBJ2-5 | TRBV5-4 | CASSLTSGRPSGETQYF
TRBJ2-1 | TRBV11-2 | CASSPSQGAGVALF
- | TRBV29-1 | CSVEEVRGYEQYF
TRBJ2-1 | TRBV7-9 | CASSDLGAGGRNEQFF
TRBJ2-7 | TRBV6-1 | CASSARDTAYEQYF
TRBJ2-3 | TRBV20-1 | CSAPLADTQYF
TRBJ2-7 | TRBV28 | CASSFQRDRSYEQYF
TRBJ1-2 | TRBV19 | CASLKREYGYTF
TRBJ2-1 | TRBV6-1 | CASSGRGPYNEQFF
TRBJ2-1 | TRBV7-2 | CASSQFAVASGGHNEQFF
TRBJ1-1 | TRBV7-2 | CASSPDRGSTEAFF
TRBJ1-2 | TRBV6-5 | CASSYSSGGPAYGYTF
TRBJ2-5 | TRBV6-1 | CASSEDEAVSQETQYF
TRBJ2-1 | TRBV9 | CASSVVRTSGFNEQFF
TRBJ2-7 | TRBV27 | CASSFTQGREQYF
TRBJ2-3 | TRBV5-4 | CASSSSRGASTDTQYF